The rows below give T cell receptor beta chains drawn from one sample of a study of blood T cell repertoires in COVID-19. The assay was immunoSEQ multiplex PCR, and TCRdb's table has in-frame clones only and misses some. The sample includes about 300,000 clones, about nine tenths of them seen just once. The sequenced sample was peripheral blood. These receptor sequences come from a woman aged 25 to 45 with COVID-19, enrolled during active disease. Both conserved end residues are part of each CDR3. D genes are given only for firm matches. Clone size is not always given. Where it is, it says once, few, many or a class for expanded clones.

abundance | j_gene | v_gene | d_gene | CDR3nt | CDR3aa
NA | TRBJ2-1 | TRBV6-2/TRBV6-3 | NA | TGTGCCAGCAGCTCTCGGACTATATACAATGAGCAGTTCTTC | CASSSRTIYNEQFF
NA | TRBJ2-4 | TRBV21-1 | NA | TGTGCCAGCAGCGTCTACTTGAAAGCCAAAAACATTCAGTACTTC | CASSVYLKAKNIQYF
NA | TRBJ1-2 | TRBV6-1 | NA | TGTGCCAGCAGTGAAAACCTCGGTGGCTACACCTTC | CASSENLGGYTF
NA | TRBJ2-5 | TRBV6-2/TRBV6-3 | NA | TGTGCCAGCAGCTCCCGACAGATACAAGAGACCCAGTACTTC | CASSSRQIQETQYF
once | TRBJ2-2 | TRBV9 | TRBD2 | TGTGCCAGCAGCCCTGGGACTAGCGGGGGGGCCGGGGAGCTGTTTTTT | CASSPGTSGGAGELFF
NA | TRBJ1-2 | TRBV20-1 | NA | TGCAGTGCTCCAGGGGTCCATGGCTACACCTTC | CSAPGVHGYTF
NA | TRBJ1-3 | TRBV7-9 | NA | TGTGCCAGCAGAGAAGGAGTCTCTGGAAACACCATATATTTT | CASREGVSGNTIYF
few | TRBJ1-2 | TRBV27 | TRBD1 | TGTGCCAGCAGCCTGGGACAGGGGGCTGGCTACACCTTC | CASSLGQGAGYTF
NA | TRBJ1-3 | TRBV5-1 | TRBD1 | TGCGCCAGCAGCTTCGGACAGGGGGGCAGCTCTGGAAACACCATATATTTT | CASSFGQGGSSGNTIYF
NA | TRBJ1-3 | TRBV25-1 | NA | TGTGCCAGCAGTGACTGGGCTCGAAACACCATATATTTT | CASSDWARNTIYF
few | TRBJ2-2 | TRBV5-1 | TRBD2 | TGCGCCAGCAGCTTGGATCCCCGGGGGGGCGACACCGGGGAGCTGTTTTTT | CASSLDPRGGDTGELFF
NA | TRBJ2-1 | TRBV12-3/TRBV12-4 | NA | TGTGCCAGCAGTAACCACAGGGCCGATGAGCAGTTCTTC | CASSNHRADEQFF
NA | TRBJ1-3 | TRBV5-4 | NA | TGTGCCAGCAGCCCTACTCCGGGGGGTGGAAACACCATATATTTT | CASSPTPGGGNTIYF
NA | TRBJ1-3 | TRBV19 | NA | TGTGGCCCTAACCTTAGTTATGAGGGCAGACTCTGCTCTGGAAACACCATATATTTT | CGPNLSYEGRLCSGNTIYF